This TCR beta chain was documented in a study of T-cell memory formation after mild COVID-19. Study findings and constraints: CD4/CD8 balance held among clones contracting day 15 to 85, and later expanders leaned CD4+.

The CDR3 loop spans 20 amino acids. V lost 4 bases, J lost 3 bases, and 22 bases stayed unmatched. Germline V gene sequence: CDR1 SGHRS, CDR2 YFSETQ. The TCR alpha and TCR beta cDNA libraries, bearing sample barcodes and UMIs, were generated by 5'RACE using constant-segment primers. Each CDR3 protein is one row after TCRdb ran MiXCR on the 5' RACE reads. The table has about 320,000 distinct CDR3 sequences, approximately 14% seen once; the top ten hold around a fifth. Comments on this clonotype: The antigen is undetermined.

The sample consisted of PBMCs or a T cell subset sorted from them (not recorded which). The TCR was taken from a man younger than 35 who had mild COVID-19 (a few samples of this study predate the infection). Cell type and time point are not known. The genes are TRBV5-1 and TRBJ2-7, with TRBD1 matching over 10 bases. CDR3: CASSPIPSLGRRTGGYEQYV. Here the CDR3 DNA reads TGCGCCAGCAGCCCGATACCCTCTCTTGGCCGAAGGACAGGGGGCTACGAGCAGTACGTC.